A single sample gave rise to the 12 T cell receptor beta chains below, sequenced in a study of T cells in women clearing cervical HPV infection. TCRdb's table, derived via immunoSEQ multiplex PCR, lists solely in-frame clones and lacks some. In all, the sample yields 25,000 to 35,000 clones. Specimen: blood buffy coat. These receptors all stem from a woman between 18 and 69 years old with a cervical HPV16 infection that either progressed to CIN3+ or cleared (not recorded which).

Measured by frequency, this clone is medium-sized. Incomplete CDR3 DNA: TGCAGTGCTAGAGATCAATCACCC. Translated, it gives CSARDQSP. The entire CDR3 reads CSARDQSPLHF. The chain joins TRBV20-1 to TRBJ1-6, with no clear D. Sequencing ends 3 residues short of the CDR3 end; the germline J gene provides the rest. The germline V gene has CDR1 DFQATT and CDR2 SNEGSKA (reference sequence). V lost 0 bases, J lost 10 bases, and 4 bases lay in between. The CDR3 runs to 11 residues.

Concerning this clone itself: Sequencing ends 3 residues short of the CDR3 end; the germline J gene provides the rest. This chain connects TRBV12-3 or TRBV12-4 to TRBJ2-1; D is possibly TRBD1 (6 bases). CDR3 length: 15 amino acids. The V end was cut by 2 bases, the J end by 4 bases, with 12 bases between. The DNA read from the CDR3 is TGTGCCAGCAGTTTATTACAGGACAGTTACAATGAG. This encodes CASSLLQDSYNE. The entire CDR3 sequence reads CASSLLQDSYNEQFF.

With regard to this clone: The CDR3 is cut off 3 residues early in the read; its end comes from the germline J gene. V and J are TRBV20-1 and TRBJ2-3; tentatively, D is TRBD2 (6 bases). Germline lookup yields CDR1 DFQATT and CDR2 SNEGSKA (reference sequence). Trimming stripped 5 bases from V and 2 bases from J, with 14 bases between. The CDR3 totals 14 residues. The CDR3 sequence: CSALKGTSTDTQYF. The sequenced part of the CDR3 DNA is TGCAGTGCTTTGAAAGGGACTTCCACAGATACG.

The CDR3 spells CASSQLAGARQETQYF. Partial CDR3 DNA: TGCGCCAGCAGCCAGCTCGCGGGCGCTAGACAAGAGACC. The chain couples TRBV4-1 to TRBJ2-5; perhaps TRBD2 as D (5 bases). Sequencing ends 3 residues short of the CDR3 end; the germline J gene provides the rest. The CDR3 consists of 16 residues. The germline V and J ends were trimmed by 3 bases and 2 bases, with 16 bases remaining between them. Germline CDR1 is MGHRA and CDR2 is YSYEKL.

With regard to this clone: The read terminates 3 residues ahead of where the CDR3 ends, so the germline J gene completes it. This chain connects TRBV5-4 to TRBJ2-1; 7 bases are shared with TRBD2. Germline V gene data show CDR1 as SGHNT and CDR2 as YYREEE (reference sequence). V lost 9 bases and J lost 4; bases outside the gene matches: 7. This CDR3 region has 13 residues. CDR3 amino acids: CAMAGVPYNEQFF. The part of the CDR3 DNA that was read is TGTGCCATGGCGGGAGTGCCATACAATGAG.

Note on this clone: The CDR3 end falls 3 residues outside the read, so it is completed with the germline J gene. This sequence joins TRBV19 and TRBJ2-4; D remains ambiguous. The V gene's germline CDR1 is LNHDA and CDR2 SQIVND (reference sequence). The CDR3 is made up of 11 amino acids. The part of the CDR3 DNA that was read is TGTGCCAGTAAAACAGAGCTTGGT. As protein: CASKTELG. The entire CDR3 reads CASKTELGQYF.

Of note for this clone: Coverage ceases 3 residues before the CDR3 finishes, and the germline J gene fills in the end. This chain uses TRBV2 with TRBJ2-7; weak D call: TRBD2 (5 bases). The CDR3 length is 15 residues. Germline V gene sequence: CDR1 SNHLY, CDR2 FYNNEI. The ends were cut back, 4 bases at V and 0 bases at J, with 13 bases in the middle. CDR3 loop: CASSVDFPSSYEQYF. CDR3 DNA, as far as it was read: TGTGCCAGCAGTGTGGACTTTCCGAGCTCCTACGAG.

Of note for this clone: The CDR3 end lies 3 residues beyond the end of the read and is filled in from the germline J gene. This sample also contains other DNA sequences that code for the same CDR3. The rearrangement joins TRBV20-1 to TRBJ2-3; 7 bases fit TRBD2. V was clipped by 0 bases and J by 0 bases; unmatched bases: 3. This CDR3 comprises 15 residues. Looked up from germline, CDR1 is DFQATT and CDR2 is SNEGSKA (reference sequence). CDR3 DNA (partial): TGCAGTGCTAGAGATGCGGGGGTTAGCACAGATACG. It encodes CSARDAGVSTDT. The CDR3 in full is CSARDAGVSTDTQYF.

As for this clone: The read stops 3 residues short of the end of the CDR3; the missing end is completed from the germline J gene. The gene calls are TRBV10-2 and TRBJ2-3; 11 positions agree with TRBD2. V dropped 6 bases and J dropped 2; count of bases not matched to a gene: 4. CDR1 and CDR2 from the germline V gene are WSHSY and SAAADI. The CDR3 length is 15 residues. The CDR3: CASRASGGPTDTQYF. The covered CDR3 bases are TGCGCCAGCAGAGCTAGCGGGGGGCCCACAGATACG.

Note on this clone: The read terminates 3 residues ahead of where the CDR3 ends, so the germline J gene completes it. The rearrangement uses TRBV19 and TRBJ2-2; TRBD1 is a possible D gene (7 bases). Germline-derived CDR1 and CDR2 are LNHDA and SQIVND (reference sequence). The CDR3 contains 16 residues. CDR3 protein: CASSGGTAKQDEKLFF. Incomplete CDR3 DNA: TGTGCCAGTAGTGGCGGGACAGCTAAGCAGGATGAAAAG.

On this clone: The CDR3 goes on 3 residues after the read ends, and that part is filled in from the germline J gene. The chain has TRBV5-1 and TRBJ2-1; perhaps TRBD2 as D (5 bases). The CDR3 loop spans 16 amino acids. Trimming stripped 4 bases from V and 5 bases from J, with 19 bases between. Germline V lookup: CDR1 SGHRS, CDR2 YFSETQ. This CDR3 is CASSPYPSRSDNEQFF. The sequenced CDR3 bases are TGCGCCAGCAGCCCCTACCCTAGCAGATCGGACAATGAG.

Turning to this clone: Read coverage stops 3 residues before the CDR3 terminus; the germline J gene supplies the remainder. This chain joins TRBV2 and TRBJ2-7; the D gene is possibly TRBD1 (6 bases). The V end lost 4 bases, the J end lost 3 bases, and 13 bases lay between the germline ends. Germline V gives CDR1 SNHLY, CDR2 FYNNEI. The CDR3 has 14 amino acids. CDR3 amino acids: CASSVGSRGYEQYF. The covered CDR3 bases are TGTGCCAGCAGTGTCGGATCCAGGGGCTACGAG.